The text below deals with one TCR beta chain. The data were taken from a study of blood T cell repertoires in COVID-19. Study as a whole: Some COVID-19 samples were acute and others convalescent; all came from the United States, Italy and Spain.

In the study's own analysis: Amplification of reference gene primers was used by the study to estimate nucleated cell counts. Clones were sequenced by immunoSEQ multiplex PCR, and TCRdb holds only the in-frame ones, with some missing. That table furnishes V, J and clone size, whereas the DNA furnished D and trimming. The data contain fewer than 80,000 clones, around 90% of them singletons. The V gene end was trimmed by 4 bases and the J gene end by 2 bases; junction bases not matched to a gene: 4. Germline loops: CDR1 SGHNT, CDR2 YYREEE (reference sequence). This CDR3 has 15 residues. The TCR sequence derives from a human donor in a cohort sampled during active COVID-19. The specimen was peripheral blood. The rearrangement joins TRBV5-4 to TRBJ2-1; 9 bases fit TRBD1. The CDR3 coding sequence is TGTGCCAGCAGCGTGGACAGGGGTCCCTACAATGAGCAGTTCTTC. Encoded protein: CASSVDRGPYNEQFF.